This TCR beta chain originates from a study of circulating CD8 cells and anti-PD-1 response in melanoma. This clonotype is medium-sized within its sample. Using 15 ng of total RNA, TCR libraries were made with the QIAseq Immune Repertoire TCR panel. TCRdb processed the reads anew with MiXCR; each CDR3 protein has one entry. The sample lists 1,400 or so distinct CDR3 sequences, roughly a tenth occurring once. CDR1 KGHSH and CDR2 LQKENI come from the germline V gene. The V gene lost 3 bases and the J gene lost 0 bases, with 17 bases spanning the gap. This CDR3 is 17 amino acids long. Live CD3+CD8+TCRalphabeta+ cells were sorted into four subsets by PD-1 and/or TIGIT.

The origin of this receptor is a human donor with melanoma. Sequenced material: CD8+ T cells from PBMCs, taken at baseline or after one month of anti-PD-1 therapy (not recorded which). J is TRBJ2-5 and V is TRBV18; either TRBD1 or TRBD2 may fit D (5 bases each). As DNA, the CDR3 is TGTGCCAGCTCACCCGACCGGGACGTCGCGGACCAAGAGACCCAGTACTTC. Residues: CASSPDRDVADQETQYF.